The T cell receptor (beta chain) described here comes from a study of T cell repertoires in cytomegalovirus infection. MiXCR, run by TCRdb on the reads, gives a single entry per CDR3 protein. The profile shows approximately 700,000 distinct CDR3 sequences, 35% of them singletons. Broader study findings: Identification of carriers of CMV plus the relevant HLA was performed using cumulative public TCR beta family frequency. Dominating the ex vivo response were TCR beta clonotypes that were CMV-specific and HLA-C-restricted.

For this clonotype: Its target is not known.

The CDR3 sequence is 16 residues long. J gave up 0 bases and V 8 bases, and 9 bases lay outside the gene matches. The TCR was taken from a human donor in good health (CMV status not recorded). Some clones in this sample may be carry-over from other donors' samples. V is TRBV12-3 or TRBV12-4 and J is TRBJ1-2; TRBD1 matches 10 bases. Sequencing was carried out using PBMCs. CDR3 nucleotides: TGTGCCAGCTATGACAGGGGGCAAGGAGCTAACTATGGCTACACCTTC. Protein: CASYDRGQGANYGYTF.